Listed here are 9 T cell receptor beta chains from one sample, sequenced in a study of post-analysis software for immune sequencing data. These receptors' targets are unknown. The TCR beta cDNA libraries carried unique molecular identifiers. In TCRdb, the PCR reads were re-called with MiXCR into one record per CDR3 protein. The sample records some 500,000 distinct CDR3 sequences, less than 45% being singletons. Broader study findings: TRBV5-6, TRBV5-1 and TRBV20-1 belonged to a set of roughly five TRBV segments that were more frequent in patients than controls.

The sample comprised blood. Every receptor here comes from a girl aged 5 to 17 with multiple sclerosis.

This chain links TRBV7-2 with TRBJ1-4; weak D call: TRBD1 (5 bases). The ends were cut back, 1 base at V and 7 bases at J, with 16 bases in the middle. The CDR3 length is 16 residues. Germline lookup yields CDR1 SGHTA and CDR2 FQGNSA. The CDR3 loop reads CASSLDIEGLGEKLFF. The CDR3 nucleotides are TGTGCCAGCAGCTTAGACATTGAGGGGCTGGGTGAAAAACTGTTTTTT.

This clonotype was counted a single time. The chain joins TRBV7-3 to TRBJ2-1, with unresolved D. Germline V gene sequence: CDR1 SGHTA, CDR2 FQGTGA. The CDR3 has 15 residues. Between the trimmed V and J ends, which lost 1 base and 2 bases, there was a span of 9 bases. CDR3 protein: CASSLIRQTYNEQFF. The CDR3 nucleotides are TGTGCCAGCAGCTTAATCCGGCAAACCTACAATGAGCAGTTCTTC.

This chain joins TRBV7-2 and TRBJ2-6; 7 nucleotides line up with TRBD1. Germline V gene data show CDR1 as SGHTA and CDR2 as FQGNSA. Unmatched junction bases numbered 2, after V lost 9 bases and J lost 0 bases. The CDR3 runs 14 residues. In DNA, the CDR3 is TGTGCCAGTACAGGGGACTCTGGGGCCAACGTCCTGACTTTC. Translated: CASTGDSGANVLTF.

On this clonotype: Possible read error: a much larger clone is one base away. This sequence joins TRBV29-1 and TRBJ2-7; 7 bases are a match to TRBD1. The CDR3 length is 14 residues. V shed 7 bases, J shed 3 bases, and the junction held 12 bases outside the gene matches. The germline V gene has CDR1 SQVTM and CDR2 ANQGSEA. The CDR3 region has the DNA TGCAGCGCTGGGACCGGGACAGCCTTCTACGAGCAGTACTTC. It is translated as CSAGTGTAFYEQYF.

V usage is TRBV4-1 and J usage is TRBJ1-1, with unresolved D. From germline, CDR1 is MGHRA and CDR2 YSYEKL. V was trimmed by 0 bases and J by 3 bases, leaving 20 bases between them. This CDR3 region has 18 residues. As DNA, the CDR3 is TGCGCCAGCAGCCAAGATGATAGGCAGAGCAGAATTTACACTGAAGCTTTCTTT. It encodes CASSQDDRQSRIYTEAFF.

This clonotype was detected only a few times. CDR3 protein: CASSVGSSNYEQYF. The CDR3 DNA reads TGTGCCAGCAGCGTTGGTAGCAGCAACTACGAGCAGTACTTC. The chain uses TRBV9 and TRBJ2-7; D is ambiguous. Trimming stripped 2 bases from V and 3 bases from J, with 12 bases between. Germline CDR1 reads SGDLS; CDR2 reads YYNGEE. CDR3 length equals 14 residues.

V usage is TRBV15 and J usage is TRBJ1-1; D not resolved. The CDR3 runs to 16 residues. Trimming cost V 1 base and J 0 bases, with 12 bases left between them. The germline V gene encodes CDR1 LNHNV and CDR2 YYDKDF (reference sequence). CDR3 amino acids: CATSRGRRSMNTEAFF. CDR3 DNA: TGTGCCACCAGCAGAGGAAGGCGTTCAATGAACACTGAAGCTTTCTTT.

The chain is built from TRBV5-1 and TRBJ1-1; D remains ambiguous. Trimming removed 3 bases from V and 1 base from J, with 7 bases in between. CDR3 length: 13 residues. The germline gives CDR1 SGHRS, CDR2 YFSETQ. In DNA form, the CDR3 reads TGCGCCAGCAGCTGGGAATCGAACACTGAAGCTTTCTTT. This encodes CASSWESNTEAFF.

This clonotype was found a few times. This sequence joins TRBV20-1 and TRBJ2-1, with 7 bases fitting TRBD2. CDR3 size: 16 residues. Trimming removed 0 bases from V and 4 bases from J; junction bases left unmatched: 9. CDR1 is DFQATT and CDR2 is SNEGSKA in the germline V gene (reference sequence). The CDR3 reads CSARDMASGAYNEQFF. Here the CDR3 DNA reads TGCAGTGCTAGAGATATGGCTAGCGGAGCTTACAATGAGCAGTTCTTC.